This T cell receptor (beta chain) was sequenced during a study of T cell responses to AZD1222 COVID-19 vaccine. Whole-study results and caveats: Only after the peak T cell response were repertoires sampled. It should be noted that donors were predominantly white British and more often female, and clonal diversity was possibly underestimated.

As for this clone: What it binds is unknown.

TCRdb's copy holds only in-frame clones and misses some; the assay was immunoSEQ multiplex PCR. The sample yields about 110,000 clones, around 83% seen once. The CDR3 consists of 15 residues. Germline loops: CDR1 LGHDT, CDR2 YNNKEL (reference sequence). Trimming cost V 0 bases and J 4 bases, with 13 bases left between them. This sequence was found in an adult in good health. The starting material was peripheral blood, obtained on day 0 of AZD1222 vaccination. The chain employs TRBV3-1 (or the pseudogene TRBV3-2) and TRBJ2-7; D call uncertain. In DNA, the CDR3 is TGTGCCAGCAGCCAAGAACCCTCTAACTTATACGAGCAGTACTTC. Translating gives CASSQEPSNLYEQYF.